The 8 T cell receptor beta chains listed next were all sequenced from one sample in a study of shared clonotypes between healthy human individuals (dated by TCRdb to 2020 to 2022). The library was prepared using the immunoSEQ multiplex PCR assay. TCRdb holds this immuneACCESS table with in-frame rearrangements only. Some clones are missing; in checked studies, unresolved V genes explain under half, and the rest has no known cause. In all, the sample holds over a million clones, and approximately 98% of those were seen once. Jointly, the top ten make up approximately 0.45% of the sample. Sequencing was done on a sample of naive CD4+ T cells sorted from blood. This sample's cell subset or site label indicates: CD45RA+ positively selected. Source of these receptors: a man aged 30-40 years in good health.

V gene TRBV15 combines with J gene TRBJ2-7; 7 nucleotides align to TRBD1. The germline V gene encodes CDR1 LNHNV and CDR2 YYDKDF (reference sequence). V dropped 0 bases and J dropped 3; count of bases not matched to a gene: 8. The CDR3 covers 16 residues. CDR3 in DNA: TGTGCCACCAGCAGAGATGGGGGACAGAGATACTACGAGCAGTACTTC. Amino acid sequence: CATSRDGGQRYYEQYF.

V usage is TRBV14 and J usage is TRBJ2-2; possibly TRBD1 for D (6 bases). Germline CDR1 is SGHDN and CDR2 is FVKESK. Trimming removed 4 bases at V and 3 bases at J, with 6 bases between. The CDR3 loop spans 13 amino acids. CDR3 in DNA: TGTGCCAGCAGCCGACAGGACACCGGGGAGCTGTTTTTT. Its translation is CASSRQDTGELFF.

The CDR3 nucleotides read TGTGCCAGCAGCTTGGCGAAAACTAGCGGGAGGCGCACAGATACGCAGTATTTT. Its protein is CASSLAKTSGRRTDTQYF. The chain carries TRBV5-8 and TRBJ2-3; 12 nucleotides agree with TRBD2. Germline lookup yields CDR1 SGHTS and CDR2 YDEGEE. V trimming: 0 bases; J trimming: 1 base; junction bases outside the gene matches: 6. CDR3 length: 18 amino acids.

The rearrangement uses TRBV19 and TRBJ2-2; 10 bases align to TRBD2. The V segment lost 3 bases and the J segment 0 bases; nucleotides outside the gene matches: 16. Germline V gives CDR1 LNHDA, CDR2 SQIVND (reference sequence). This CDR3 comprises 21 residues. CDR3 coding DNA: TGTGCCAGTAGTATCCGGGCGTCTTGGGTGACTAGCGGGCCGAACACCGGGGAGCTGTTTTTT. Encoded protein: CASSIRASWVTSGPNTGELFF.

The chain combines TRBV7-3 with TRBJ2-7, with a weak D call TRBD2 (6 bases). V lost 2 bases, J lost 6 bases, and 17 bases lay in between. CDR1 and CDR2 from the germline V gene are SGHTA and FQGTGA. The CDR3 consists of 15 residues. CDR3: CASSLGAGEGAEQYF. The DNA for the CDR3 is TGTGCCAGCAGCTTAGGAGCGGGTGAAGGGGCCGAGCAGTACTTC.

J is TRBJ2-7 and V is TRBV5-4; TRBD1 agrees at 9 bases. Germline lookup yields CDR1 SGHNT and CDR2 YYREEE (reference sequence). The CDR3 is made up of 16 amino acids. The junction had 8 bases not matched to a gene; V was cut back by 2 bases and J by 2 bases. This chain's CDR3 is CASSFGGTGPPYEQYF. The CDR3 DNA sequence: TGTGCCAGCAGCTTTGGGGGGACAGGGCCTCCCTACGAGCAGTACTTC.

The chain couples TRBV5-1 to TRBJ1-3; 7 nucleotides line up with TRBD1. The CDR3 consists of 18 residues. The V segment lost 0 bases and the J segment 1 base; nucleotides outside the gene matches: 10. CDR1 and CDR2 (germline): SGHRS, YFSETQ. CDR3 loop: CASSLGQGPVRSGNTIYF. As DNA, the CDR3 is TGCGCCAGCAGCTTGGGACAGGGTCCCGTTAGGTCTGGAAACACCATATATTTT. The variable domain in full, with the rest retrieved from reference TRBV5-1 and TRBJ1-3, is KAGVTQTPRYLIKTRGQQVTLSCSPISGHRSVSWYQQTPGQGLQFLFEYFSETQRNKGNFPGRFSGRQFSNSRSEMNVSTLELGDSALYLCASSLGQGPVRSGNTIYFGEGSWLTVV.

Comments on this clone: Sequence at one end of the junction differs from germline and may be a read error. The rearrangement links TRBV29-1 to TRBJ2-1, with TRBD2 identical over 14 bases. This CDR3 has 13 amino acids. Per the germline V gene, CDR1 is SQVTM and CDR2 is ANQGSEA. CDR3 sequence reads: CSGGLAGVNEQLF. CDR3 nucleotide sequence: TGCAGCGGGGGACTAGCGGGAGTAAATGAGCAGCTCTTC.